This T cell receptor (beta chain) was identified during a study of control samples from healthy donors and cancer patients. Germline V gene sequence: CDR1 SGHVS, CDR2 FNYEAQ. The CDR3 loop spans 15 amino acids. The junction had 2 bases not matched to a gene; V was cut back by 4 bases and J by 3 bases. The protocol was immunoSEQ multiplex PCR, while the TCRdb copy is restricted to in-frame clones and leaves out a portion. The table includes under 140,000 clones, around 89% detected once. The clonotype originates from an older woman with lung cancer. Material for sequencing was PBMCs. This sequence joins TRBV7-6 and TRBJ2-1, with 11 bases lining up with TRBD1. The CDR3 reads CASSSGQGVYNEQFF. In nucleotides, the CDR3 is TGTGCCAGCAGCTCGGGACAGGGGGTCTACAATGAGCAGTTCTTC. Filled out from reference TRBV7-6 and TRBJ2-1, the complete variable domain reads GAGVSQSPRYKVTKRGQDVALRCDPISGHVSLYWYRQALGQGPEFLTYFNYEAQQDKSGLPNDRFSAERPEGSISTLTIQRTEQRDSAMYRCASSSGQGVYNEQFFGPGTRLTVL.